Here is one T cell receptor beta chain with its context. Its specificity is not known. The sample belongs to a study of shared clonotypes between healthy human individuals. Over several immunoSEQ plates, each subset's genomic DNA was distributed in even portions. Data came from immunoSEQ multiplex PCR; TCRdb stores just in-frame clones and leaves some out. The table includes more than 600,000 clones, 92% detected once. Trimming took off 5 bases at V and 1 base at J, with 12 bases between the two ends. The CDR3 length is 14 residues. Germline V lookup: CDR1 SGHTA, CDR2 FQGTGA. Whole-study results and caveats: Clonotypes that were shared across four donors made up 4.5% to 5% of naive CD4 clonotypes.

Cells designated naive CD8 were CD45RO-negative and were positively selected for CCR7, with terminally differentiated effector memory CD45RA+ cells excluded. The rearrangement uses TRBV7-3 and TRBJ2-7; D remains unclear. Sequences were obtained from naive CD8+ T cells sorted from blood. The sequence came from a man aged 25-45 years in good health. In nucleotides, the CDR3 is TGTGCCAGCAGCCCTCGCGCCGATTCCTACGAGCAGTACTTC. It specifies CASSPRADSYEQYF.